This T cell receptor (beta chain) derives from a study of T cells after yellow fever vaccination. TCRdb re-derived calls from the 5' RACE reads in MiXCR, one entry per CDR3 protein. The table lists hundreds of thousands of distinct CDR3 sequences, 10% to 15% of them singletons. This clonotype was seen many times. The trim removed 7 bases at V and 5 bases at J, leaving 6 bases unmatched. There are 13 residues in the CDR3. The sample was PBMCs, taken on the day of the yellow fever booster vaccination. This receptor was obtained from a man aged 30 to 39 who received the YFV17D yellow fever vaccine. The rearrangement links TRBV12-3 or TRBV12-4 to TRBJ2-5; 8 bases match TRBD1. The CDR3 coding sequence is TGTGCCAGCACTTCCAGGGGGCCGGAGACCCAGTACTTC. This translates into CASTSRGPETQYF.